The source of this T cell receptor beta chain is a study of blood T cell repertoires in COVID-19. Study context: Researchers got acute and convalescent COVID-19 samples from the United States, Italy and Spain.

This clone has only a few counts. Per the study methods: By means of reference gene primer amplification, nucleated cell counts were estimated. The table came from immunoSEQ multiplex PCR; TCRdb's copy has only in-frame clones and leaves some out. That table furnishes V, J and clone size, whereas the DNA furnished D and trimming. The table lists roughly 100,000 clones, about 86% of them singletons, with 30% to 45% in the top ten. This CDR3 comprises 15 residues. Germline V gene sequence: CDR1 KGHSH, CDR2 LQKENI. V lost 2 bases, J lost 4 bases, and 5 bases stayed unmatched. Sequencing input: peripheral blood. The V and J genes are TRBV18 and TRBJ1-5; 7 positions agree with TRBD1. The sequence was obtained from a man older than 75 with acute or convalescent COVID-19. CDR3 region: CASSPLGQTNQPQHF. In nucleotides, the CDR3 is TGTGCCAGCTCACCATTGGGACAGACAAATCAGCCCCAGCATTTT.